This T cell receptor beta chain was documented in a study of blood T cells in healthy people across ages. The sample holds a few counts of this clonotype. What it recognizes is unknown. Together with a sample-barcoded 5' primer, a J-beta primer mix was included in a second PCR lasting about 7 to 12 cycles. TCRdb processed the 5' RACE reads anew with MiXCR; each CDR3 protein has one entry. The data contain 650,000 to 800,000 distinct CDR3 sequences, over 40% of them singletons. The CDR3 extends over 14 amino acids. Germline lookup yields CDR1 SQVTM and CDR2 ANQGSEA. V was clipped by 1 base and J by 1 base, with 11 bases between them. Findings and caveats of the study: Diversity estimated from one million T cells was considered an underestimate.

V usage is TRBV29-1 and J usage is TRBJ2-7; tentatively, D is TRBD1 (5 bases). Sample: blood. The sequence derives from a woman of 80 years or more in good health. The chain's CDR3 is CSVEGRQGSYEQYF. For the CDR3, the DNA is TGCAGCGTTGAAGGACGGCAGGGATCCTACGAGCAGTACTTC.